Below, 31 T cell receptor beta chains from the same sample are listed, as sequenced in a study of cytomegalovirus exposure and HLA in healthy donors. The study ran its PCR with 60 Vbeta and 13 Jbeta primers. Using immunoSEQ multiplex PCR, the repertoire was profiled, and TCRdb retains in-frame clones only, with some absent. The sample carries 140,000 to 150,000 clones, roughly 71% recorded once. Sequencing used PBMCs. All receptors come from a young man in good health and CMV-seronegative.

This clone was seen a handful of times. The V gene is TRBV6-6, the J gene TRBJ2-1; 10 bases are a match to TRBD1. The CDR3 is made up of 15 amino acids. Germline values: CDR1 MNHNY, CDR2 SVGAGI (reference sequence). The V and J ends lost 6 bases and 5 bases, in that order; junction bases with no gene match: 7. The CDR3 region has the DNA TGTGCCAGCAGGGGGTCCGGGACAGGGGACAATGAGCAGTTCTTC. Residues: CASRGSGTGDNEQFF.

V gene TRBV27 combines with J gene TRBJ2-3; possibly TRBD1 for D (5 bases). Germline V gene lookup returns CDR1 MNHEY and CDR2 SMNVEV (reference sequence). V lost 7 bases, J lost 3 bases, and 11 bases lay in between. This CDR3 is 13 amino acids long. CDR3 DNA sequence: TGTGCCAGCACCCCCCAGGGTACAGATACGCAGTATTTT. It encodes CASTPQGTDTQYF.

The rearrangement joins TRBV7-2 to TRBJ2-7; 7 bases line up with TRBD2. From germline, CDR1 is SGHTA and CDR2 FQGNSA. J lost 7 bases, V lost 0 bases, and 6 bases had no gene match. The CDR3 has 14 residues. The CDR3 region has the DNA TGTGCCAGCAGCTTAGCGGCGGGGGAGGGGGAGCAGTACTTC. This encodes CASSLAAGEGEQYF. Looking up the rest from reference TRBV7-2 and TRBJ2-7 gives the full variable domain: GAGVSQSPSNKVTEKGKDVELRCDPISGHTALYWYRQSLGQGLEFLIYFQGNSAPDKSGLPSDRFSAERTGGSVSTLTIQRTQQEDSAVYLCASSLAAGEGEQYFGPGTRLTVT.

The chain employs TRBV7-2 and TRBJ1-5; D might be TRBD1 (6 bases). Germline CDR1 reads SGHTA; CDR2 reads FQGNSA. Trimming shortened V by 5 bases and J by 6 bases, and 17 bases separated the two germline ends. The CDR3 has 15 residues. CDR3 sequence: CASSQGTAGVQPQHF. As DNA, the CDR3 is TGTGCCAGCAGCCAAGGGACCGCAGGGGTTCAGCCCCAGCATTTT. The complete variable domain, with remaining parts taken from reference TRBV7-2 and TRBJ1-5, reads GAGVSQSPSNKVTEKGKDVELRCDPISGHTALYWYRQSLGQGLEFLIYFQGNSAPDKSGLPSDRFSAERTGGSVSTLTIQRTQQEDSAVYLCASSQGTAGVQPQHFGDGTRLSIL.

This clone has more than one count but fewer than ten. The chain carries TRBV7-8 and TRBJ1-1; perhaps TRBD1 as D (6 bases). Germline lookup yields CDR1 SGHVS and CDR2 FQNEAQ. The V and J ends lost 2 bases and 1 base respectively, with 11 bases between them. The CDR3 contains 15 residues. In DNA form, the CDR3 reads TGTGCCAGCAGCTTACTGACAGGACCGAACACTGAAGCTTTCTTT. Its translation is CASSLLTGPNTEAFF.

The J gene is TRBJ1-1, the V gene TRBV7-3, with D uncertain. Germline values: CDR1 SGHTA, CDR2 FQGTGA. V was cut by 4 bases and J by 4 bases, with 10 bases left in between. The length of the CDR3 is 13 residues. CDR3: CASSSSRGTEAFF. The CDR3 region has the DNA TGTGCCAGCAGCTCCTCTCGGGGCACTGAAGCTTTCTTT.

This clone was observed once. CDR3 amino acids: CASSFLQGALNTGELFF. DNA for the CDR3: TGTGCCAGCAGCTTTTTACAGGGGGCTTTGAACACCGGGGAGCTGTTTTTT. The chain uses TRBV5-6 and TRBJ2-2; 9 bases align to TRBD1. The CDR3 is made up of 17 amino acids. Per germline, CDR1 SGHDT and CDR2 YYEEEE. Unmatched junction bases numbered 6, after V lost 2 bases and J lost 1 base.

The chain has TRBV11-2 and TRBJ1-2; 7 bases align to TRBD1. V shed 3 bases and J 8 bases; nucleotides not matched to a gene: 6. The CDR3 is 13 residues long. CDR1 is SGHAT, CDR2 FQNNGV, per germline. The CDR3 DNA sequence: TGTGCCAGCAGCTTCGACAGGGCGGGCGGCTACACCTTC. Protein sequence: CASSFDRAGGYTF.

The V and J genes are TRBV5-6 and TRBJ2-7; 9 nucleotides align to TRBD2. The CDR3 runs to 15 residues. With V trimmed by 0 bases and J by 2 bases, 3 bases remained unmatched. CDR1 SGHDT and CDR2 YYEEEE come from the germline V gene. The CDR3 region has the DNA TGTGCCAGCAGCTTGGGACTAGCGGTAACCTACGAGCAGTACTTC. The encoded protein is CASSLGLAVTYEQYF.

The rearrangement joins TRBV4-1 to TRBJ1-6; no clear D gene. Germline assignment: CDR1 MGHRA and CDR2 YSYEKL. V lost 7 bases and J lost 0, with 10 bases in between. This CDR3 is built from 15 residues. This CDR3 reads CASKEGSSYNSPLHF. The CDR3 DNA follows: TGCGCCAGCAAAGAGGGATCCTCCTATAATTCACCCCTCCACTTT.

The chain recombines TRBV5-1 with TRBJ1-1, with 8 bases fitting TRBD1. Trimming cost V 2 bases and J 8 bases; bases outside gene matches: 5. The CDR3 is 13 residues long. Germline lookup yields CDR1 SGHRS and CDR2 YFSETQ. The CDR3 spells CASSFHDRGEAFF. CDR3 sequence (DNA): TGCGCCAGCAGCTTTCACGACAGGGGAGAAGCTTTCTTT.

Note on this clone: Additional DNA sequences in this sample encode the identical CDR3. This chain uses TRBV6-5 with TRBJ1-2; D gene unclear. Germline CDR1 MNHEY, CDR2 SVGAGI. Trimming took 6 bases from V and 4 from J, leaving 9 bases between them. The length of the CDR3 is 12 residues. For the CDR3, the DNA is TGTGCCAGCAGCCCGGGTGGCTATGGCTACACCTTC. It encodes CASSPGGYGYTF.

The V call is TRBV30, the J call TRBJ1-5; 10 bases agree with TRBD1. Germline V lookup: CDR1 GTSNPN, CDR2 SVGIG (reference sequence). The CDR3 length is 13 residues. V shed 5 bases, J shed 6 bases, and the junction held 4 bases outside the gene matches. The CDR3: CAWDRGPSQPQHF. The CDR3, as DNA: TGTGCCTGGGACAGGGGGCCGAGTCAGCCCCAGCATTTT.

V usage is TRBV19 and J usage is TRBJ2-7; 7 nucleotides line up with TRBD1. The length of the CDR3 is 14 residues. V shed 1 base and J 2 bases; nucleotides not matched to a gene: 2. Looked up from germline, CDR1 is LNHDA and CDR2 is SQIVND (reference sequence). CDR3 sequence: CASSIGDSTYEQYF. CDR3 bases: TGTGCCAGTAGTATAGGGGACAGTACCTACGAGCAGTACTTC.

The rearrangement joins TRBV28 to TRBJ1-1; D possibly corresponds to TRBD1 (6 bases). The V gene's germline CDR1 is MDHEN and CDR2 SYDVKM. The V end lost 10 bases, the J end lost 0 bases, and 9 bases lay between the germline ends. The CDR3 sequence is 12 residues long. The CDR3 protein is CAIHRVNTEAFF. In DNA form, the CDR3 reads TGTGCCATCCACAGGGTGAACACTGAAGCTTTCTTT.

This clone showed up just once. The chain couples TRBV5-1 to TRBJ2-3; D might be TRBD2 (6 bases). Germline lookup yields CDR1 SGHRS and CDR2 YFSETQ. Trimming left V 0 bases short and J 2 bases short, with 13 bases between. This CDR3 spans 16 amino acids. The CDR3 protein is CASSLGISGATDTQYF. CDR3 in DNA: TGCGCCAGCAGCTTGGGAATTAGCGGTGCCACAGATACGCAGTATTTT.

The V call is TRBV10-3, the J call TRBJ1-1; D is possibly TRBD1 (6 bases). Trimming took 11 bases from V and 0 from J, leaving 13 bases between them. This CDR3 is built from 13 residues. The germline CDR1 and CDR2 sequences are ENHRY and SYGVKD. CDR3 sequence: CAVRDRMNTEAFF. CDR3 nucleotides: TGTGCCGTCCGTGACAGGATGAACACTGAAGCTTTCTTT.

The chain is built from TRBV28 and TRBJ1-2; tentative D call: TRBD1 (5 bases). Per the germline V gene, CDR1 is MDHEN and CDR2 is SYDVKM. Trimming shortened V by 6 bases and J by 2 bases, and 19 bases separated the two germline ends. The CDR3 spans 16 residues. Here the CDR3 DNA reads TGTGCCAGCAGCTCCCCGCGGGACTTTAGAAACTATGGCTACACCTTC. As protein: CASSSPRDFRNYGYTF.

The CDR3 region has the DNA TGTGCCAGCAGCCCACTGACTAGCGGAGATACGCAGTATTTT. This gives the protein CASSPLTSGDTQYF. This sequence joins TRBV7-9 and TRBJ2-3; the match to TRBD2 covers 9 bases. V shed 5 bases, J shed 5 bases, and the junction held 5 bases outside the gene matches. This CDR3 spans 14 amino acids. Germline V gene data show CDR1 as SEHNR and CDR2 as FQNEAQ (reference sequence).

The V and J genes are TRBV18 and TRBJ2-1; TRBD2 aligns across 11 bases. After removal of 5 bases from V and 6 bases from J, the junction contained 12 bases not matched to a gene. CDR1 KGHSH and CDR2 LQKENI come from the germline V gene. The length of the CDR3 is 17 residues. CDR3 bases: TGTGCCAGCTCAAACGACGTAGCGGGAGGGTCTCGCAATGAGCAGTTCTTC. It specifies CASSNDVAGGSRNEQFF. Using reference TRBV18 and TRBJ2-1 for the parts outside the CDR3, the full variable domain is NAGVMQNPRHLVRRRGQEARLRCSPMKGHSHVYWYRQLPEEGLKFMVYLQKENIIDESGMPKERFSAEFPKEGPSILRIQQVVRGDSAAYFCASSNDVAGGSRNEQFFGPGTRLTVL.

The chain is built from TRBV2 and TRBJ2-3, with TRBD2 as a possible D gene (6 bases). Per germline, CDR1 SNHLY and CDR2 FYNNEI. Trimming shortened V by 8 bases and J by 8 bases, and 11 bases separated the two germline ends. This CDR3 contains 11 residues. CDR3: CASPRGSTQYF. The CDR3 DNA sequence: TGTGCCAGCCCCCGGGGGAGTACGCAGTATTTT.

The rearrangement links TRBV28 to TRBJ1-2; 9 positions match TRBD1. The CDR3 is 17 amino acids. Germline CDR1 and CDR2: MDHEN and SYDVKM. V lost 11 bases to trimming and J lost 4 bases; unmatched junction nucleotides: 20. The DNA for the CDR3 is TGTGCCTCAACTCAGCCGGGGACAGGGCGGTTTGGCTATGGCTACACCTTC. Translation gives CASTQPGTGRFGYGYTF.

V and J are TRBV9 and TRBJ2-7; 7 nucleotides match TRBD1. J was trimmed by 3 bases and V by 4 bases; bases with no gene match: 4. The CDR3 runs to 13 residues. Germline values: CDR1 SGDLS, CDR2 YYNGEE. The CDR3 sequence: CASSPRQGYEQYF. CDR3 sequence (DNA): TGTGCCAGCAGCCCCCGACAGGGCTACGAGCAGTACTTC.

This rearrangement joins TRBV11-3 to TRBJ1-5; D is unclear. The V end was cut by 3 bases, the J end by 3 bases, with 9 bases between. The germline CDR1 and CDR2 sequences are SGHNT and YENEEA. CDR3 length: 14 residues. The CDR3 nucleotides read TGTGCCAGCAGCTTGGTCCCACACAATCAGCCCCAGCATTTT. Translating gives CASSLVPHNQPQHF.

The chain employs TRBV10-2 and TRBJ1-1; 8 bases fit TRBD1. Per the germline V gene, CDR1 is WSHSY and CDR2 is SAAADI. V gave up 4 bases and J gave up 4 bases; unmatched junction bases: 5. The CDR3 has 14 amino acids. The CDR3 DNA reads TGCGCCAGCAGTGCCCAGGGGGCGCGCACTGAAGCTTTCTTT. Translating it yields CASSAQGARTEAFF.

In its sample, this clone was seen a few times. V gene TRBV27 combines with J gene TRBJ2-1; TRBD2 agrees at 8 bases. Germline V gives CDR1 MNHEY, CDR2 SMNVEV (reference sequence). The J segment lost 14 bases and the V segment lost 4 bases, leaving 7 bases of the junction unmatched. This CDR3 has 12 amino acids. The CDR3 is CASSSAGGSEFF. CDR3 coding DNA: TGTGCCAGCAGTTCCGCGGGGGGAAGTGAGTTCTTC.

This clone was observed a handful of times. DNA of the CDR3: TGCGCCAGCAGTGAGACCCAGGGCACTGAAGCTTTCTTT. Its protein is CASSETQGTEAFF. The genes are TRBV10-2 and TRBJ1-1; D is possibly TRBD1 (5 bases). The CDR3 contains 13 residues. Looked up from germline, CDR1 is WSHSY and CDR2 is SAAADI. Trimming left V 2 bases short and J 4 bases short, with 8 bases between.

Concerning this clone itself: The junction shows a germline mismatch at one end, possibly a read error. This chain connects TRBV6-6 to TRBJ2-4; 8 nucleotides line up with TRBD2. There are 11 residues in the CDR3. Germline V CDR1 and CDR2: MNHNY, SVGAGI (reference sequence). CDR3 sequence: CASSYSGLVGF. The CDR3 bases are TGTGCCAGCAGTTACTCGGGACTAGTTGGGTTC.

The CDR3 DNA sequence: TGTGCCAGTAGTCTTCATGGGACAGATAGCAATCAGCCCCAGCATTTT. Its translation: CASSLHGTDSNQPQHF. V and J are TRBV19 and TRBJ1-5, with 7 bases fitting TRBD1. Trimming removed 5 bases from V and 0 bases from J; junction bases left unmatched: 7. The CDR3 is 16 amino acids. Per germline, CDR1 LNHDA and CDR2 SQIVND (reference sequence).

The chain recombines TRBV19 with TRBJ1-1, with 10 nucleotides matching TRBD1. V was clipped by 5 bases and J by 10 bases; unmatched bases: 4. The germline V gene encodes CDR1 LNHDA and CDR2 SQIVND (reference sequence). This CDR3 contains 12 residues. The CDR3 DNA reads as TGTGCCAGTAGTGTGACAGGGGGCACAGCTTTCTTT. This codes for CASSVTGGTAFF.

The chain links TRBV2 to TRBJ2-2; no firm D call. Trimming pared 6 bases from V and 4 bases from J, leaving 9 bases between. The CDR3 sequence is 13 residues long. The germline V gene encodes CDR1 SNHLY and CDR2 FYNNEI. The CDR3 DNA is TGTGCCAGCAGGGCGGCTATCACCGGGGAGCTGTTTTTT. Translating gives CASRAAITGELFF.